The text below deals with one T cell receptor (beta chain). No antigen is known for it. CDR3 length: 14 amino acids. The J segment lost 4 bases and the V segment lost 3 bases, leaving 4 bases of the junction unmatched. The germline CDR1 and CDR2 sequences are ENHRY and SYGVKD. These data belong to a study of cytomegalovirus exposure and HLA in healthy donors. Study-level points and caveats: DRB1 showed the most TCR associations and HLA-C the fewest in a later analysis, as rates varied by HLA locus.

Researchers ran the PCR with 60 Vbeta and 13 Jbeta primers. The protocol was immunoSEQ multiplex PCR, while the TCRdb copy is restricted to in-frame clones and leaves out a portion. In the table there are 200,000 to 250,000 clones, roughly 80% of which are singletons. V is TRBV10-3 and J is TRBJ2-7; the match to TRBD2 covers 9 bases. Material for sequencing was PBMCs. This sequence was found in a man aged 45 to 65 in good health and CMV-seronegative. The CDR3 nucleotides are TGTGCCATCAGTGAAGCGGGAGGTTCGTACGAGCAGTACTTC. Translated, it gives CAISEAGGSYEQYF.